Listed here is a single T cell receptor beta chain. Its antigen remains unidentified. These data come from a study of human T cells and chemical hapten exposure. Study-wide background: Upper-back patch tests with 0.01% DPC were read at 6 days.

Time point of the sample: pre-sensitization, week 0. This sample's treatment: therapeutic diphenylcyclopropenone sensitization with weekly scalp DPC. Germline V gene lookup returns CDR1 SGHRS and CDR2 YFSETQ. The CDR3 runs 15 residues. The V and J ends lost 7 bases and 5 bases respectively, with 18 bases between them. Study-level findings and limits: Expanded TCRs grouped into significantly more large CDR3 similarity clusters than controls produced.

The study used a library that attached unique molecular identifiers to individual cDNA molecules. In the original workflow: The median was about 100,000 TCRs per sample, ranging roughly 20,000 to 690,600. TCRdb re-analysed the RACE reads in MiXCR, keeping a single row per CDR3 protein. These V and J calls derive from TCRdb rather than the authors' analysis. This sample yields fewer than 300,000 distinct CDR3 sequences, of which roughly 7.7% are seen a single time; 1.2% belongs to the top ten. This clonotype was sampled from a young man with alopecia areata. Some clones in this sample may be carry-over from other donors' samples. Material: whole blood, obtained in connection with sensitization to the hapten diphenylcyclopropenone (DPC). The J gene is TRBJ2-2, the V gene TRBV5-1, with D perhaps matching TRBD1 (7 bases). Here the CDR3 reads CASLRTGGSTGELFF. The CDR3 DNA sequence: TGCGCCAGCCTAAGGACAGGAGGGTCGACCGGGGAGCTGTTTTTT.